This TCR beta chain comes out of a study of T cell changes during pregnancy in multiple sclerosis. Germline CDR1 reads MDHEN; CDR2 reads SYDVKM. The CDR3 covers 15 residues. With 4 bases clipped from V and 4 bases from J, the junction kept 8 bases outside the gene matches. The assay was immunoSEQ multiplex PCR, and TCRdb's table has in-frame clones only and misses some. The repertoire consists of 50,000 or so clones, with 93% occurring once and the leading ten covering around 1.9%. This clonotype was sampled from a female donor with multiple sclerosis, enrolled in a pregnancy study. This rearrangement joins TRBV28 to TRBJ1-2; the match to TRBD1 covers 8 bases. This specimen consisted of peripheral blood, obtained in the second trimester of pregnancy. In DNA form, the CDR3 reads TGTGCCAGCAGTTATCCAGGGGGCTCCGGCTATGGCTACACCTTC. Translating gives CASSYPGGSGYGYTF.